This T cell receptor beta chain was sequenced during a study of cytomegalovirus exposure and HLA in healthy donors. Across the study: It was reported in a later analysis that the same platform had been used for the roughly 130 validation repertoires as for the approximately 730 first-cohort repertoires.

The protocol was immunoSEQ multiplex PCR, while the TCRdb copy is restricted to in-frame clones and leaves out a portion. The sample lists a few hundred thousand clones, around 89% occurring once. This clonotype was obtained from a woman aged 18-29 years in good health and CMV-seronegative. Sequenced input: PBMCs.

The CDR3 protein is CASSYQQDSGETQYF. The CDR3 DNA reads TGTGCCAGCAGCTACCAACAGGATTCTGGAGAGACCCAGTACTTC. V usage is TRBV7-2 and J usage is TRBJ2-5; possible D gene TRBD1, 5 bases. This CDR3 comprises 15 residues. CDR1 is SGHTA, CDR2 FQGNSA, per germline. Deletions cut 4 bases from V and 4 bases from J, with 16 bases between. Based on the CDR3 plus reference TRBV7-2 and TRBJ2-5, the full variable domain is GAGVSQSPSNKVTEKGKDVELRCDPISGHTALYWYRQSLGQGLEFLIYFQGNSAPDKSGLPSDRFSAERTGGSVSTLTIQRTQQEDSAVYLCASSYQQDSGETQYFGPGTRLLVL.